Sequencing of this TCR beta chain was carried out in a study of beta chain features in type 1 diabetes. Overall study results and limits: cDNA-based sequencing might over-represent cells highly expressing TCR.

The CDR3 length is 13 residues. V shed 6 bases and J shed 5 bases, with 13 bases lying between them. CDR1 is SNHLY and CDR2 is FYNNEI in the germline V gene. Expressed TCRB transcripts were sequenced, since all the RNA that had been isolated was reverse transcribed. Repertoires were generated with immunoSEQ multiplex PCR, while TCRdb's copy carries only in-frame clones and drops some. In the table there are around 280,000 clones, around 7.3% of which are singletons. Comments on this clone: The antigen is not known.

Heparinised blood was drawn once per donor, averaging roughly 120 mL. The receptor was derived from a woman aged 18-29 years in good health. The chain links TRBV2 to TRBJ1-1; no definite D call. Input material: central memory CD4+ T cells from blood. CDR3 DNA sequence: TGTGCCAGCAGCCCTGGTAGGGAGACTGAAGCTTTCTTT. Translation gives CASSPGRETEAFF.